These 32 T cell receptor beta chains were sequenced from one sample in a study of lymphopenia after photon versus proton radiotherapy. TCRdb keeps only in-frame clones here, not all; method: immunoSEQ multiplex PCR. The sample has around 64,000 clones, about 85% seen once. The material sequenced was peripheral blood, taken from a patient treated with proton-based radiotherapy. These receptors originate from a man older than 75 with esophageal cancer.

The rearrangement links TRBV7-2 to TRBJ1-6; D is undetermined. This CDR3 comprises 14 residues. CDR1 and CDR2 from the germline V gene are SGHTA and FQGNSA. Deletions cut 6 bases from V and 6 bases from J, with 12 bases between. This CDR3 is CASSSRGGNSPLHF. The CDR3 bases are TGTGCCAGCAGTTCCCGGGGAGGTAATTCACCCCTCCACTTT.

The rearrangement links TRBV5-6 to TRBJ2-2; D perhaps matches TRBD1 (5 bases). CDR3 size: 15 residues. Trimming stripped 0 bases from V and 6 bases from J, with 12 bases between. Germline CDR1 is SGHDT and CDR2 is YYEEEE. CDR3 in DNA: TGTGCCAGCAGCTTGGGGGGCCCCTTCCCCGGGGAGCTGTTTTTT. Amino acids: CASSLGGPFPGELFF.

The DNA for the CDR3 is TGTGCCAGCAGATGGACAGGGAACAATGAGCAGTTCTTC. Protein product: CASRWTGNNEQFF. J is TRBJ2-1 and V is TRBV6-5; 8 bases map to TRBD1. Germline V CDR1 and CDR2: MNHEY, SVGAGI. The CDR3 totals 13 residues. V shed 6 bases, J shed 5 bases, and the junction held 3 bases outside the gene matches.

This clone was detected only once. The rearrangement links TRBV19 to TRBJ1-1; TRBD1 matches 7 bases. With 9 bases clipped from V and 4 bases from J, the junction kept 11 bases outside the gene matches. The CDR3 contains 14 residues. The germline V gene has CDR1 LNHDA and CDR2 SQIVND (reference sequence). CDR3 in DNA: TGTGCCAGCCAGACGACAGGGATTGGCACTGAAGCTTTCTTT. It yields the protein CASQTTGIGTEAFF. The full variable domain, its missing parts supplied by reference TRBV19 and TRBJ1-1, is DGGITQSPKYLFRKEGQNVTLSCEQNLNHDAMYWYRQDPGQGLRLIYYSQIVNDFQKGDIAEGYSVSREKKESFPLTVTSAQKNPTAFYLCASQTTGIGTEAFFGQGTRLTVV.

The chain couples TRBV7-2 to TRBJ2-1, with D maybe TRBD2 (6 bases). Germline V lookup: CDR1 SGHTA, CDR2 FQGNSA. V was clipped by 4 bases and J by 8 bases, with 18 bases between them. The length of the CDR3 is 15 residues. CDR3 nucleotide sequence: TGTGCCAGCAGCTCCACGGTGGGGCGGGACGATGAGCAGTTCTTC. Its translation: CASSSTVGRDDEQFF. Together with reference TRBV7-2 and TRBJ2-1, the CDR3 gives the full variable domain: GAGVSQSPSNKVTEKGKDVELRCDPISGHTALYWYRQSLGQGLEFLIYFQGNSAPDKSGLPSDRFSAERTGGSVSTLTIQRTQQEDSAVYLCASSSTVGRDDEQFFGPGTRLTVL.

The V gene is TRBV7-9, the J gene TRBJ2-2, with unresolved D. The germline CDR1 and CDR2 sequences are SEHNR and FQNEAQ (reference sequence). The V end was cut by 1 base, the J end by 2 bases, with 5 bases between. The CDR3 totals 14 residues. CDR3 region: CASSLGRNTGELFF. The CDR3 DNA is TGTGCCAGCAGCTTAGGGAGAAACACCGGGGAGCTGTTTTTT.

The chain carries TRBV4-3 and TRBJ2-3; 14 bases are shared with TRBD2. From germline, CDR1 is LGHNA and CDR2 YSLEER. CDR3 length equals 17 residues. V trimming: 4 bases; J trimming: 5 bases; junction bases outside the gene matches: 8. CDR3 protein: CASSPETSGREGDTQYF. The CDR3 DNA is TGCGCCAGCAGCCCAGAGACTAGCGGGAGGGAAGGAGATACGCAGTATTTT.

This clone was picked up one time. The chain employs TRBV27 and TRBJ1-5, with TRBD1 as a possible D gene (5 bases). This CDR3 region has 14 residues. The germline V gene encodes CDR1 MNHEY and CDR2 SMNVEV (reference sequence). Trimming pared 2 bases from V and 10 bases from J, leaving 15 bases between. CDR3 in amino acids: CASSLGPSGGPQHF. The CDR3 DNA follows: TGTGCCAGCAGTTTAGGCCCCAGCGGGGGTCCCCAGCATTTT.

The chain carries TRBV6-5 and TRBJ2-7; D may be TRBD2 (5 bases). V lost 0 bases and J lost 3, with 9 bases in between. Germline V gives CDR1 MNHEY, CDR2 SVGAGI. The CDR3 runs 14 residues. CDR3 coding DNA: TGTGCCAGCAGTTACTCGGGAGTGGACTACGAGCAGTACTTC. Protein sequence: CASSYSGVDYEQYF.

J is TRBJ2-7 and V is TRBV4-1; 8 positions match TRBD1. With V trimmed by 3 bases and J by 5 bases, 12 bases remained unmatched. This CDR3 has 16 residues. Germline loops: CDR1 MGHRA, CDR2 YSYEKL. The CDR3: CASSHSRAGGFDEQYF. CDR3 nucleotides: TGCGCCAGCAGCCACTCCAGGGCAGGGGGCTTCGACGAGCAGTACTTC.

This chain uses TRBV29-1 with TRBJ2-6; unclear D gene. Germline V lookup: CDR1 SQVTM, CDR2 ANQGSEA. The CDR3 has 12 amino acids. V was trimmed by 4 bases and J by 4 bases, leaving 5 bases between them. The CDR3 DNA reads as TGCAGCGTTGCGGGCGGGGCCAACGTCCTGACTTTC. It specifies CSVAGGANVLTF.

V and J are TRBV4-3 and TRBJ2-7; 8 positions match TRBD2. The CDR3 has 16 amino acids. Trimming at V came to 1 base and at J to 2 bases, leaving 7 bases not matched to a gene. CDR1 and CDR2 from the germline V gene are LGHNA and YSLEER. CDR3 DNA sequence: TGCGCCAGCAGCCAAGCTCCCCGGGGGGGGGCCTACGAGCAGTACTTC. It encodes CASSQAPRGGAYEQYF.

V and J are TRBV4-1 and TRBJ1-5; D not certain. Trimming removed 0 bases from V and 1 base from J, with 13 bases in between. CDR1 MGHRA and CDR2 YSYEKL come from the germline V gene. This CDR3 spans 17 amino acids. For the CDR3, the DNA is TGCGCCAGCAGCCAAGATCCGGGTCCAACAAGCAATCAGCCCCAGCATTTT. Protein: CASSQDPGPTSNQPQHF.

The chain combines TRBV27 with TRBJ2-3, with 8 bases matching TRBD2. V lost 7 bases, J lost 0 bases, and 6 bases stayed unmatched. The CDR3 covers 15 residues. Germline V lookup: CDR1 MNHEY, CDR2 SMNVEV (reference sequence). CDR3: CASNRLAGSTDTQYF. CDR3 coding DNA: TGTGCCAGCAACCGTCTAGCGGGTAGCACAGATACGCAGTATTTT.

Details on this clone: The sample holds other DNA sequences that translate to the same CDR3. CDR3 sequence reads: CASSLAFLSGEAFF. CDR3 in DNA: TGTGCCAGCAGCTTAGCGTTTTTATCCGGGGAAGCTTTCTTT. This chain uses TRBV7-2 with TRBJ1-1, with D hard to call. The CDR3 has 14 residues. Germline loops: CDR1 SGHTA, CDR2 FQGNSA. V shed 0 bases and J shed 8 bases, with 13 bases lying between them.

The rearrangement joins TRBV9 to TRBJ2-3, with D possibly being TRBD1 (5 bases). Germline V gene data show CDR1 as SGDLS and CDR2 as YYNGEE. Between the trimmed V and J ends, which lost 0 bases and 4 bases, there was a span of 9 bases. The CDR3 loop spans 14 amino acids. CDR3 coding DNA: TGTGCCAGCAGCGTAGAACAGGCCGCAGATACGCAGTATTTT. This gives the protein CASSVEQAADTQYF.

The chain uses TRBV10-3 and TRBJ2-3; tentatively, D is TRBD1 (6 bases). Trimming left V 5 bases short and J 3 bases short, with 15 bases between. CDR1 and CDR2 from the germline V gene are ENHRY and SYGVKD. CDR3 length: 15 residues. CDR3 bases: TGTGCCATCAGTACTATGGGGGCCTCAACAGATACGCAGTATTTT. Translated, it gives CAISTMGASTDTQYF.

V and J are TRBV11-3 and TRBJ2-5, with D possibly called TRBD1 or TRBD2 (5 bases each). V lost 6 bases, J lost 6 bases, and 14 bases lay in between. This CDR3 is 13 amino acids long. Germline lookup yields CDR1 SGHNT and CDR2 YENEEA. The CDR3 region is CASSRTEGKTQYF. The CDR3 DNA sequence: TGTGCCAGCAGTCGGACCGAGGGGAAGACCCAGTACTTC.

DNA of the CDR3: TGTGCCAGCAGCTTAGCGACTAGCGGGGGGGTTAGAGAGACCCAGTACTTC. Its protein product is CASSLATSGGVRETQYF. The gene calls are TRBV11-2 and TRBJ2-5, with 14 bases matching TRBD2. V was pared by 1 base and J by 4 bases, with 5 bases of the junction left unmatched. CDR1 is SGHAT, CDR2 FQNNGV, per germline. CDR3 length: 17 amino acids.

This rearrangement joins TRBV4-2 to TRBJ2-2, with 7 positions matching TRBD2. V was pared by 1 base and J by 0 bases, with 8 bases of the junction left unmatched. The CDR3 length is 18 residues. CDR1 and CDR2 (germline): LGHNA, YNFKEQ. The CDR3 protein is CASSQGFGEGSNTGELFF. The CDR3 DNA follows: TGTGCCAGCAGCCAAGGATTCGGGGAGGGGTCGAACACCGGGGAGCTGTTTTTT.

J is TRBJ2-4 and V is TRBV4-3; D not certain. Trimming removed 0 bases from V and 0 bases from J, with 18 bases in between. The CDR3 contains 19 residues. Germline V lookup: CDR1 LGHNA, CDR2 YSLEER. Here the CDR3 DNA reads TGCGCCAGCAGCCAAGAATTGGGCCGATTCAGACTAGCCAAAAACATTCAGTACTTC. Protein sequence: CASSQELGRFRLAKNIQYF.

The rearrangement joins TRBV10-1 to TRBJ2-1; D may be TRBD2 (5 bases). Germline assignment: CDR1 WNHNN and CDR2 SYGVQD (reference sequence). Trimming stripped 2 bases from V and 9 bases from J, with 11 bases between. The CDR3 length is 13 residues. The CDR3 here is CASSEELVAEQFF. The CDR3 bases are TGCGCCAGCAGTGAGGAACTAGTTGCTGAGCAGTTCTTC.

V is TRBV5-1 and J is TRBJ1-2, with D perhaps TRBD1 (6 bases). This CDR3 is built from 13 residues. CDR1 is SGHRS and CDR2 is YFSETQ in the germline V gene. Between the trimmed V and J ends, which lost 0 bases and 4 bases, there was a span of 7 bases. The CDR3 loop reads CASSLGGLYGYTF. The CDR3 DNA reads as TGCGCCAGCAGCTTGGGGGGGCTCTATGGCTACACCTTC.

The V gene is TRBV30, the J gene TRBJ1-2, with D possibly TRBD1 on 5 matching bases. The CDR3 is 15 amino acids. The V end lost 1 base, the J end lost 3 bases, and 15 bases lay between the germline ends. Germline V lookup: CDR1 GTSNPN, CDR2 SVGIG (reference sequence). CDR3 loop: CAWSGVGGGYYGYTF. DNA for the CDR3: TGTGCCTGGAGTGGAGTCGGGGGTGGTTACTATGGCTACACCTTC.

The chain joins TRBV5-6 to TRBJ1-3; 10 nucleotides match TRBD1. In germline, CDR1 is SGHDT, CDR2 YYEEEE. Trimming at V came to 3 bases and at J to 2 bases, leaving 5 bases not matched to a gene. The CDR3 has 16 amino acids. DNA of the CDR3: TGTGCCAGCAGCTCCCCCGGGACAGGGGCTGGAAACACCATATATTTT. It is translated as CASSSPGTGAGNTIYF.

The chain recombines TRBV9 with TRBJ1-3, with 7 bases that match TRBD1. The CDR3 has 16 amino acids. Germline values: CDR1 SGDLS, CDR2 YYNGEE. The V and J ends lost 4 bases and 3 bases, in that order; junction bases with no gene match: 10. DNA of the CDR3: TGTGCCAGCAGCCGGGAGGGGGCTCAGGGTGGAAACACCATATATTTT. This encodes CASSREGAQGGNTIYF.

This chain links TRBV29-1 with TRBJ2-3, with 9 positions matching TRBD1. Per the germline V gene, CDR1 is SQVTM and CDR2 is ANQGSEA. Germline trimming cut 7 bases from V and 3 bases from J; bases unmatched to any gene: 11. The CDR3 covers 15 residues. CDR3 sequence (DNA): TGCAGCGCTCTGGGACAGGGAGGTTTTACAGATACGCAGTATTTT. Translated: CSALGQGGFTDTQYF.

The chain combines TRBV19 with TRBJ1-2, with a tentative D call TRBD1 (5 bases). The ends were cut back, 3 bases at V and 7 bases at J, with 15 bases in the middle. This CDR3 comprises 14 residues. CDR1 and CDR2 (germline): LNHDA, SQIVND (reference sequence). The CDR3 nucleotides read TGTGCCAGTAGTATTTGGGGCGCAGGTCGTGGCTACACCTTC. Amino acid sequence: CASSIWGAGRGYTF.

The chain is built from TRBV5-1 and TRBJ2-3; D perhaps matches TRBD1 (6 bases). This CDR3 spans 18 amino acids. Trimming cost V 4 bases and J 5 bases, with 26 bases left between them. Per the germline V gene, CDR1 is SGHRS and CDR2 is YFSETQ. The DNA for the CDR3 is TGCGCCAGCAGCCGGAGAATTACAGGGTTTCTTTCGTTAGATACGCAGTATTTT. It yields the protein CASSRRITGFLSLDTQYF.

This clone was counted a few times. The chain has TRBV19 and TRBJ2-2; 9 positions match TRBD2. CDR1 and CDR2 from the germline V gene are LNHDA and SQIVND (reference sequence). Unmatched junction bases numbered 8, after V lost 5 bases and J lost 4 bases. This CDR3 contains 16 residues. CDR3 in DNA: TGTGCCAGTAGTCCAATAGCGGGGGAGATCACCGGGGAGCTGTTTTTT. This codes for CASSPIAGEITGELFF.

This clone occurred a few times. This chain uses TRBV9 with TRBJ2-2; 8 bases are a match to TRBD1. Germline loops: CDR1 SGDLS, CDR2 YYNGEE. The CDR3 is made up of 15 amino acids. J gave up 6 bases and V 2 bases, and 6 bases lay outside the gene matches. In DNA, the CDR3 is TGTGCCAGCAGCGTGGGCCAGGGGGCCGCCGGGGAGCTGTTTTTT. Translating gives CASSVGQGAAGELFF.

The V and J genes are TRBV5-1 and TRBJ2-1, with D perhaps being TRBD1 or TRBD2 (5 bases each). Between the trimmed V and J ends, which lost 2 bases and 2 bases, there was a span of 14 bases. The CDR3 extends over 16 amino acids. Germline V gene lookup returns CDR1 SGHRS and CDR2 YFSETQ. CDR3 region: CASSLEGSPTYNEQFF. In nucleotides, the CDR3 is TGCGCCAGCAGCTTAGAGGGGTCCCCTACCTACAATGAGCAGTTCTTC.